This T cell receptor (beta chain) was identified in a study of low-dose radiotherapy and immunotherapy resistance in tumors. Time point in this sample: after trial treatment. Stated treatment: LDRT plus nivolumab, ipilimumab, low-dose cyclophosphamide and aspirin (RACIN trial). As their treatment, donors received nivolumab, ipilimumab, aspirin, low-dose cyclophosphamide and low-dose radiotherapy. This clonotype occurred many times. Gene-specific TRAV and TRBV primers were used for first-strand cDNA, covering alpha and beta chains. A constant-region primer paired with the V-primer adapter amplified TCRs over around 18 PCR cycles. TCRdb re-analysed the reads in MiXCR, keeping a single row per CDR3 protein. The table has around 100,000 distinct CDR3 sequences, under 25% seen once. The germline V gene encodes CDR1 SNHLY and CDR2 FYNNEI. CDR3 size: 18 residues. Trimming cost V 4 bases and J 1 base; bases outside gene matches: 8.

The chain recombines TRBV2 with TRBJ2-6, with 9 bases lining up with TRBD1. The sample was PBMCs, taken after low-dose radiotherapy plus immunotherapy. The receptor's source is a female donor with ovarian cancer. CDR3 DNA sequence: TGTGCCAGCAGTGCTACGGGACAGGGTGTTTCTGGGGCCAACGTCCTGACTTTC. Protein sequence: CASSATGQGVSGANVLTF. Combining the CDR3 with reference TRBV2 and TRBJ2-6 gives the whole variable domain EPEVTQTPSHQVTQMGQEVILRCVPISNHLYFYWYRQILGQKVEFLVSFYNNEISEKSEIFDDQFSVERPDGSNFTLKIRSTKLEDSAMYFCASSATGQGVSGANVLTFGAGSRLTVL.